Below are 11 T cell receptor beta chains sequenced from a single sample in a study of blood T cell repertoires in COVID-19 (dated by TCRdb to between 2020 and 2021). Library method: the immunoSEQ multiplex PCR assay. The source is immuneACCESS, and TCRdb retained only in-frame sequences with V and J called. Part of the clones is not carried over; for the studies checked, unresolved V genes explain less than half of this, and the remainder is unexplained. The sample includes fewer than 250,000 clones, with nearly 85% observed a single time. The ten biggest clones cover more than 5.5% of the sample. The material sequenced was peripheral blood. The receptors stem from a human donor in a cohort sampled during active COVID-19.

As DNA, the CDR3 is TGTGCCAGCAGGGGGGAGGTCAATCAGCCCCAGCATTTT. Protein: CASRGEVNQPQHF. The chain recombines TRBV2 with TRBJ1-5; tentatively, D is TRBD1 (5 bases). The length of the CDR3 is 13 residues. The germline V gene has CDR1 SNHLY and CDR2 FYNNEI. V lost 6 bases and J lost 3, with 9 bases in between.

The rearrangement links TRBV13 to TRBJ2-7; 10 bases align to TRBD2. With 5 bases clipped from V and 5 bases from J, the junction kept 9 bases outside the gene matches. The CDR3 covers 15 residues. Germline lookup yields CDR1 PRHDT and CDR2 FYEKMQ (reference sequence). CDR3 bases: TGTGCCAGCAGCCCTCCTAGCGGGAGAAGAAACGAGCAGTACTTC. Its translation: CASSPPSGRRNEQYF.

The gene calls are TRBV10-1 and TRBJ2-7; TRBD1 matches 10 bases. Germline CDR1 is WNHNN and CDR2 is SYGVQD (reference sequence). Losses at the gene ends were 10 bases for V and 3 bases for J; bases not matched to a gene: 12. This CDR3 comprises 15 residues. The CDR3 loop is CAKNGSGQGIYEQYF. The DNA for the CDR3 is TGCGCCAAGAATGGCTCGGGACAGGGGATCTACGAGCAGTACTTC.

This rearrangement joins TRBV19 to TRBJ1-2, with 7 bases aligning to TRBD1. CDR1 is LNHDA and CDR2 is SQIVND in the germline V gene (reference sequence). CDR3 length equals 15 residues. J gave up 3 bases and V 4 bases, and 8 bases lay outside the gene matches. Here the CDR3 DNA reads TGTGCCAGTAGTACTCCGGGACAGAGTCACTATGGCTACACCTTC. This translates into CASSTPGQSHYGYTF.

The chain has TRBV5-4 and TRBJ1-1; D remains ambiguous. Germline loops: CDR1 SGHNT, CDR2 YYREEE (reference sequence). The CDR3 has 15 amino acids. The V and J ends lost 0 bases and 5 bases respectively, with 14 bases between them. Written as DNA, the CDR3 is TGTGCCAGCAGCTTGGCCGGATGGGAGTTGACTGAAGCTTTCTTT. Its protein product is CASSLAGWELTEAFF.

The chain joins TRBV24-1 to TRBJ2-1, with D perhaps TRBD1 (6 bases). Trimming left V 5 bases short and J 6 bases short, with 7 bases between. Per the germline V gene, CDR1 is KGHDR and CDR2 is SFDVKD. The CDR3 consists of 12 residues. The CDR3 loop is CATSGDTNEQFF. In DNA form, the CDR3 reads TGTGCCACCAGTGGGGACACCAATGAGCAGTTCTTC.

The chain joins TRBV5-1 to TRBJ2-5; 8 nucleotides align to TRBD2. Unmatched junction bases numbered 3, after V lost 4 bases and J lost 4 bases. The CDR3 covers 13 residues. From germline, CDR1 is SGHRS and CDR2 YFSETQ. The CDR3 loop reads CASSLGLAETQYF. CDR3 sequence (DNA): TGCGCCAGCAGCCTAGGACTAGCAGAGACCCAGTACTTC.

V is TRBV5-1 and J is TRBJ1-1; D unresolved. Germline-derived CDR1 and CDR2 are SGHRS and YFSETQ. V lost 4 bases to trimming and J lost 2 bases, with 15 bases between them. This CDR3 has 15 amino acids. The CDR3 loop is CASSPRAGGNTEAFF. The CDR3 DNA reads TGCGCCAGCAGCCCTAGGGCGGGCGGTAACACTGAAGCTTTCTTT.

This chain uses TRBV7-9 with TRBJ2-3; 9 bases fit TRBD1. Per germline, CDR1 SEHNR and CDR2 FQNEAQ (reference sequence). The CDR3 runs 16 residues. V lost 6 bases to trimming and J lost 5 bases; unmatched junction nucleotides: 12. The CDR3 sequence is CASSTPNRGQIDTQYF. The CDR3 region has the DNA TGTGCCAGCAGTACCCCTAACAGGGGGCAGATAGATACGCAGTATTTT.

CDR3 protein: CASSLRVGETQYF. CDR3 bases: TGTGCCAGCAGCTTAAGAGTCGGGGAGACCCAGTACTTC. The chain combines TRBV13 with TRBJ2-5; no reliable D call. Trimming cost V 2 bases and J 5 bases, with 9 bases left between them. Per germline, CDR1 PRHDT and CDR2 FYEKMQ (reference sequence). This CDR3 has 13 amino acids.

The chain carries TRBV6-5 and TRBJ2-6, with a weak D call TRBD1 (6 bases). The V end lost 2 bases, the J end lost 5 bases, and 10 bases lay between the germline ends. Germline V gene sequence: CDR1 MNHEY, CDR2 SVGAGI. The CDR3 totals 15 residues. CDR3 amino acids: CASSYTGSRANVLTF. DNA of the CDR3: TGTGCCAGCAGTTACACAGGGTCTAGGGCCAACGTCCTGACTTTC.